Below are 10 T cell receptor beta chains sequenced from a single sample in a study of blood T cell repertoires in COVID-19. Sequenced by immunoSEQ multiplex PCR; TCRdb stores in-frame clones only, minus some. Of 200,000 or so clones in the sample, approximately 85% were seen once. The specimen was peripheral blood. All receptors come from a man between 60 and 75 years old with acute or convalescent COVID-19.

The chain has TRBV6-4 and TRBJ1-2; 8 nucleotides align to TRBD1. CDR1 MRHNA and CDR2 SNTAGT come from the germline V gene. The V and J ends lost 0 bases and 2 bases, in that order; junction bases with no gene match: 5. This CDR3 region has 16 residues. The CDR3 nucleotides read TGTGCCAGCAGTGACTCGAACAGGGGGATCAACTATGGCTACACCTTC. Its translation: CASSDSNRGINYGYTF.

Sample share makes this clone medium-sized. This rearrangement joins TRBV13 to TRBJ2-7; TRBD1 matches 10 bases. The CDR3 has 14 residues. The J segment lost 7 bases and the V segment lost 4 bases, leaving 7 bases of the junction unmatched. Germline lookup yields CDR1 PRHDT and CDR2 FYEKMQ (reference sequence). Here the CDR3 reads CASSWGDRGGEQYF. CDR3 DNA sequence: TGTGCCAGCAGCTGGGGGGACAGGGGAGGGGAGCAGTACTTC.

The chain carries TRBV6-1 and TRBJ1-2; TRBD1 agrees at 11 bases. J gave up 7 bases and V 1 base, and 5 bases lay outside the gene matches. CDR1 and CDR2 from the germline V gene are MNHNS and SASEGT. CDR3 length equals 15 residues. The DNA for the CDR3 is TGTGCCAGCAGTGAAGTGTTCGGGACAGGGGGTGGCTACACCTTC. Its translation: CASSEVFGTGGGYTF.

The chain recombines TRBV7-2 with TRBJ1-4; a weak D match, TRBD1 (6 bases). V dropped 3 bases and J dropped 5 bases, with 10 bases sitting between them. The CDR3 totals 14 residues. Germline-derived CDR1 and CDR2 are SGHTA and FQGNSA. In nucleotides, the CDR3 is TGTGCCAGCAGCTTTCAGGGGACAAATGAAAAACTGTTTTTT. Its translation is CASSFQGTNEKLFF.

The genes are TRBV14 and TRBJ1-1; D is possibly TRBD1 (5 bases). Germline V gene sequence: CDR1 SGHDN, CDR2 FVKESK. Trimming shortened V by 4 bases and J by 0 bases, and 15 bases separated the two germline ends. The CDR3 loop spans 16 amino acids. The CDR3 bases are TGTGCCAGCAGCCCCAGGGCCTGGGTGCTGAACACTGAAGCTTTCTTT. It is translated as CASSPRAWVLNTEAFF.

A single count supports this clone. The chain carries TRBV6-5 and TRBJ1-2, with D possibly TRBD1 on 6 matching bases. Germline-derived CDR1 and CDR2 are MNHEY and SVGAGI. The CDR3 consists of 13 residues. V was clipped by 11 bases and J by 8 bases, with 21 bases between them. CDR3 sequence (DNA): TGTGCCGTGGGGGCCGTGATACCCGGCGGCTACACCTTC. It codes for CAVGAVIPGGYTF.

The count of this clone is one. The chain carries TRBV5-1 and TRBJ2-2, with 12 bases that match TRBD2. The V gene's germline CDR1 is SGHRS and CDR2 YFSETQ. CDR3 length: 14 residues. Trimming removed 7 bases from V and 6 bases from J; junction bases left unmatched: 4. CDR3 residues: CASASGRASGELFF. The CDR3, as DNA: TGCGCCAGCGCTAGCGGGAGGGCATCCGGGGAGCTGTTTTTT.

The rearrangement links TRBV2 to TRBJ1-4; D perhaps matches TRBD1 (5 bases). V was pared by 8 bases and J by 4 bases, with 17 bases between. The CDR3 totals 15 residues. Germline V gene lookup returns CDR1 SNHLY and CDR2 FYNNEI. The CDR3 loop reads CASQDTGIDNEKLFF. As DNA, the CDR3 is TGTGCCAGCCAGGACACCGGAATAGATAATGAAAAACTGTTTTTT.

The J gene is TRBJ2-2, the V gene TRBV10-3; maybe TRBD1 (6 bases). This CDR3 has 13 residues. The ends were cut back, 9 bases at V and 0 bases at J, with 8 bases in the middle. Germline CDR1 ENHRY, CDR2 SYGVKD. This chain's CDR3 is CAIGQTNTGELFF. The CDR3 bases are TGTGCCATTGGACAGACGAACACCGGGGAGCTGTTTTTT.

V is TRBV5-5 and J is TRBJ2-7; D possibly corresponds to TRBD2 (5 bases). Germline-derived CDR1 and CDR2 are SGHKS and YYEKEE (reference sequence). The V end lost 2 bases, the J end lost 3 bases, and 6 bases lay between the germline ends. The CDR3 is 12 amino acids. The CDR3 loop reads CASSFGVYEQYF. The DNA of the CDR3 is TGTGCCAGCAGCTTCGGGGTCTACGAGCAGTACTTC.